This T cell receptor (beta chain) was documented in a study of blood T cell repertoires in COVID-19. Study-wide context: Material from acute and convalescent COVID-19 was sourced from the United States, Italy and Spain. PBMCs, B-cell-depleted T cells, or T cells provided the cDNA or gDNA that made up the material.

In the original workflow: Cell counts per sample came from amplifying reference gene primers. Profiling relied on immunoSEQ multiplex PCR, and the TCRdb table lists in-frame clones only, not all of them. Clone size and the V and J calls come from that table; the DNA yielded D and trimming. Here the sample spans 200,000 to 250,000 clones, 81% being singletons. Self-reported history from a screening survey and questionnaire set each donor's cohort. Source material: PBMCs or T cells enriched from blood (not recorded which). The clonotype originates from a woman in her fifties or sixties with acute COVID-19.

The CDR3 reads CSVDDRNSYEQYF. The CDR3 region has the DNA TGCAGCGTTGATGACAGGAACTCCTACGAGCAGTACTTC. The chain links TRBV29-1 to TRBJ2-7; the D gene is possibly TRBD1 (6 bases). This CDR3 has 13 residues. Trimming left V 3 bases short and J 0 bases short, with 9 bases between. Germline V gene data show CDR1 as SQVTM and CDR2 as ANQGSEA.